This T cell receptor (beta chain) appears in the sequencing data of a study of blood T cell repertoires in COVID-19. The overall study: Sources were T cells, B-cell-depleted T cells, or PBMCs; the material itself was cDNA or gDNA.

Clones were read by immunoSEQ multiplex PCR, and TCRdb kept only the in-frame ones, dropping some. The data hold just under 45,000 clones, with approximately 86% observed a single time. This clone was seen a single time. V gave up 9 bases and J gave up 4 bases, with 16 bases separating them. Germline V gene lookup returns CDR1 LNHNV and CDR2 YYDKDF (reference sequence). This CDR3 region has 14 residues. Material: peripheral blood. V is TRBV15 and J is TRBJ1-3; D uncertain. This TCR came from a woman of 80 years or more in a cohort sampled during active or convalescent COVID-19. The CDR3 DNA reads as TGTGCCACTTCAGGAGGGAATGTCGGAAACACCATATATTTT. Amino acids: CATSGGNVGNTIYF. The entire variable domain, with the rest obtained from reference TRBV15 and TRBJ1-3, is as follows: DAMVIQNPRYQVTQFGKPVTLSCSQTLNHNVMYWYQQKSSQAPKLLFHYYDKDFNNEADTPDNFQSRRPNTSFCFLDIRSPGLGDTAMYLCATSGGNVGNTIYFGEGSWLTVV.